This T cell receptor beta chain originates from a study of T cell repertoires in cytomegalovirus infection. The table lists this clonotype with many counts. Its specificity is not known. Study-level results: Identification of carriers of CMV plus the relevant HLA was performed using cumulative public TCR beta family frequency.

TCRdb reprocessed the reads with MiXCR, giving one entry per CDR3 protein. Counted here are roughly 920,000 distinct CDR3 sequences, less than 35% occurring once; the ten biggest clones make up about 14%. Germline CDR1 reads SGHVS; CDR2 reads FQNEAQ. This CDR3 has 13 amino acids. V was clipped by 6 bases and J by 4 bases, with 13 bases between them. This specimen was cultured CD8+ T cells from PBMCs, taken from culture after CMV antigen stimulation. The sequence was collected from a human donor in good health (CMV status not recorded). Some clones in this sample may be carry-over from other donors' samples. The V and J genes are TRBV7-8 and TRBJ2-7; the D gene is possibly TRBD2 (5 bases). This chain's CDR3 is CASSPGSVYEQYF. DNA for the CDR3: TGTGCCAGCAGTCCCGGTAGCGTATACGAGCAGTACTTC.